Reported below is one TCR beta chain. This record belongs to a study of control samples from healthy donors and cancer patients. The data were produced by immunoSEQ multiplex PCR, yet TCRdb's version contains in-frame clones alone and is incomplete. The table has approximately 87,000 clones, 85% to 90% seen once; the top ten hold 1.3%. Germline lookup yields CDR1 LNHDA and CDR2 SQIVND (reference sequence). This CDR3 has 15 residues. V lost 3 bases and J lost 6, with 15 bases in between. The sequence was obtained from a woman between 45 and 60 years old in good health. V is TRBV19 and J is TRBJ2-1; possible D gene TRBD2, 6 bases. The sequencing input was blood. DNA of the CDR3: TGTGCCAGTAGTATGGGAGGAGGAGGTTTCAATGAGCAGTTCTTC. Translation: CASSMGGGGFNEQFF.